The sequence of this T cell receptor (beta chain) was determined in a study of T cells of healthy individuals (dated by TCRdb to 2016 to 2018). The sample holds many counts of this clonotype. It has no known antigen specificity. Base qualities were left out, and no much larger clone turns up one base away. Per the germline V gene (reference sequence), DFQATT is the CDR1 and SNEGSKA is the CDR2. V and J lose 3 bases and 14 bases, and a span of 13 bases separates them. The CDR3 contains 11 residues, cysteine and phenylalanine counted. The only DNA kept is the CDR3, 33 bases in frame from the first base. Receptors were amplified or captured by 5' RACE. The reads were generated on an Illumina MiSeq. TCRdb applied fastp at Q25 and MiXCR to the public reads, then kept only in-frame beta chains. Entries are consolidated by CDR3 protein sequence, retaining the most common genes and DNA. For this sample the table gives 53,000 or so distinct CDR3 sequences, of which approximately 15% were detected only once. About 16% of the sample comes from the top ten.

The origin of this receptor is a human donor in good health. This chain is built from TRBV20-1 and TRBJ1-4, and TRBD1 may be the D gene, going by 5 matching bases. The CDR3 protein sequence reads: CSARALAGLFF. The bases read TGCAGTGCTAGGGCCTTAGCAGGGCTGTTTTTT.